The following is a TCR beta chain sequence with its context. The CDR3 is 16 residues long. From germline, CDR1 is PRHDT and CDR2 FYEKMQ (reference sequence). The V and J ends lost 6 bases and 0 bases respectively, with 12 bases between them. The sample comes from a study of blood T cell repertoires in COVID-19. In the study overall: Collection of acute and convalescent COVID-19 samples took place in the United States, Italy and Spain. From T cells, B-cell-depleted T cells, or PBMCs came the material, which was cDNA or gDNA.

In the original workflow: Nucleated cell number was recorded as an estimate derived from reference gene primer amplification. The assay was immunoSEQ multiplex PCR, and TCRdb's table has in-frame clones only and misses some. The DNA gave D and trimming, while V, J and clone size come from that table. This sample has 110,000 to 150,000 clones, with 80% found just once. Sequencing was done on a sample of peripheral blood. The TCR was taken from a woman aged 45-65 years with acute or convalescent COVID-19. The chain joins TRBV13 to TRBJ1-6; D remains ambiguous. For the CDR3, the DNA is TGTGCCAGCAGTTCCTCCACGAGCTCCTATAATTCACCCCTCCACTTT. This codes for CASSSSTSSYNSPLHF.